The 32 T cell receptor beta chains below were found in one sample sequenced in a study of OX40 agonist ivuxolimab in advanced cancers. TCRdb's copy holds only in-frame clones and misses some; the assay was immunoSEQ multiplex PCR. The table lists 75,000 to 80,000 clones, 80% to 90% of them singletons. Sample: CD4+ or CD8+ T cells sorted from blood, taken in a trial of the OX40 agonist ivuxolimab. The source of these receptors is an adult with an advanced solid tumor such as melanoma, head and neck, liver or kidney cancer.

The J gene is TRBJ2-3, the V gene TRBV5-1; D uncertain. Between the trimmed V and J ends, which lost 3 bases and 6 bases, there was a span of 14 bases. The germline CDR1 and CDR2 sequences are SGHRS and YFSETQ. The CDR3 runs to 14 residues. The CDR3 protein is CASSSRPDEDTQYF. CDR3 sequence (DNA): TGCGCCAGCAGCTCCCGACCCGACGAGGATACGCAGTATTTT.

This clone has a single count. The chain recombines TRBV7-3 with TRBJ2-3; 7 nucleotides match TRBD1. Losses at the gene ends were 6 bases for V and 2 bases for J; bases not matched to a gene: 5. CDR1 and CDR2 (germline): SGHTA, FQGTGA. The CDR3 extends over 14 amino acids. The CDR3, as DNA: TGTGCCAGCAGTTACAGGGGCCTCACAGATACGCAGTATTTT. Its protein product is CASSYRGLTDTQYF.

This clone is a singleton in its sample. This sequence joins TRBV19 and TRBJ1-4; tentatively, D is TRBD1 (5 bases). V lost 10 bases and J 3 bases, leaving 24 bases between the germline ends. Per the germline V gene, CDR1 is LNHDA and CDR2 is SQIVND (reference sequence). CDR3 length: 17 residues. The CDR3 coding sequence is TGTGCCACTACGAGGGGCGGCCTAAGAGGGGCTAATGAAAAACTGTTTTTT. Its translation is CATTRGGLRGANEKLFF.

The rearrangement joins TRBV6-4 to TRBJ2-6, with 7 positions matching TRBD1. The CDR3 extends over 15 amino acids. V lost 5 bases and J lost 4; bases outside the gene matches: 5. CDR1 is MRHNA, CDR2 SNTAGT, per germline. CDR3 sequence: CASSTTGVGANVLTF. The CDR3, as DNA: TGTGCCAGCAGTACAACAGGGGTCGGGGCCAACGTCCTGACTTTC.

This rearrangement joins TRBV5-1 to TRBJ1-6; 7 bases line up with TRBD1. The ends lost 4 bases at V and 6 bases at J; junction bases unmatched: 7. Germline V gives CDR1 SGHRS, CDR2 YFSETQ. This CDR3 spans 15 amino acids. CDR3 amino acids: CASSRETGSNSPLHF. The CDR3 DNA sequence: TGCGCCAGCAGCCGAGAGACAGGGTCTAATTCACCCCTCCACTTT.

J is TRBJ1-2 and V is TRBV28, with a possible D match to TRBD1 (6 bases). The CDR3 totals 16 residues. Germline V gene sequence: CDR1 MDHEN, CDR2 SYDVKM. The germline V and J ends were trimmed by 5 bases and 0 bases, with 16 bases remaining between them. The CDR3 region is CASSGGDRTTNYGYTF. DNA of the CDR3: TGTGCCAGCAGTGGGGGCGACAGGACCACTAACTATGGCTACACCTTC.

CDR3 region: CASSYGTSGGAGQETQYF. The CDR3 DNA reads TGTGCCAGCAGCTACGGGACTAGCGGGGGGGCCGGCCAAGAGACCCAGTACTTC. The J gene is TRBJ2-5, the V gene TRBV28, with 16 bases matching TRBD2. Germline V gene data show CDR1 as MDHEN and CDR2 as SYDVKM. J was trimmed by 1 base and V by 6 bases; bases with no gene match: 8. This CDR3 has 18 residues.

CDR3 in DNA: TGTGCCAGCCGAAGACAGGGGGCGGGGAATTCACCCCTCCACTTT. Translation: CASRRQGAGNSPLHF. The rearrangement links TRBV27 to TRBJ1-6; 10 bases map to TRBD1. CDR3 length: 15 residues. Germline lookup yields CDR1 MNHEY and CDR2 SMNVEV (reference sequence). J lost 7 bases, V lost 8 bases, and 8 bases had no gene match.

V gene TRBV5-4 combines with J gene TRBJ2-3, with D possibly being TRBD1 (6 bases). Germline V gives CDR1 SGHNT, CDR2 YYREEE (reference sequence). There are 17 residues in the CDR3. The V and J ends lost 1 base and 2 bases respectively, with 17 bases between them. The DNA of the CDR3 is TGTGCCAGCAGCTTGTGGCTTGGCAGGGGATCCACAGATACGCAGTATTTT. This gives the protein CASSLWLGRGSTDTQYF.

This chain connects TRBV25-1 to TRBJ2-2; TRBD2 matches 10 bases. Per germline, CDR1 MGHDK and CDR2 SYGVNS. There are 14 residues in the CDR3. The junction had 3 bases not matched to a gene; V was cut back by 5 bases and J by 6 bases. The CDR3 protein is CASSPLAGPGELFF. The CDR3 DNA is TGTGCCAGCAGTCCACTAGCGGGACCCGGGGAGCTGTTTTTT.

This clone was picked up a small number of times. J is TRBJ2-1 and V is TRBV27; 13 bases map to TRBD2. The CDR3 runs to 18 residues. Looked up from germline, CDR1 is MNHEY and CDR2 is SMNVEV (reference sequence). The V gene end was trimmed by 5 bases and the J gene end by 6 bases; junction bases not matched to a gene: 13. CDR3 loop: CASSLEHPGLAGFNEQFF. The CDR3 nucleotides read TGTGCCAGCAGTCTCGAACACCCGGGACTAGCGGGGTTCAATGAGCAGTTCTTC.

V gene TRBV2 combines with J gene TRBJ1-5, with unresolved D. The V end was cut by 5 bases, the J end by 2 bases, with 13 bases between. CDR1 and CDR2 from the germline V gene are SNHLY and FYNNEI. The CDR3 covers 15 residues. CDR3 in amino acids: CASSKSGRGNQPQHF. In DNA form, the CDR3 reads TGTGCCAGCAGTAAGTCCGGCCGGGGCAATCAGCCCCAGCATTTT.

The chain links TRBV19 to TRBJ1-2; possible D gene TRBD1, 6 bases. CDR3 length equals 15 residues. Germline V gene data show CDR1 as LNHDA and CDR2 as SQIVND (reference sequence). Trimming took off 3 bases at V and 6 bases at J, with 17 bases between the two ends. The CDR3 reads CASSITTGWGDGYTF. The CDR3, as DNA: TGTGCCAGTAGTATCACGACAGGCTGGGGCGATGGCTACACCTTC.

The J gene is TRBJ2-1, the V gene TRBV30; no clear D gene. The CDR3 has 12 amino acids. V was cut by 0 bases and J by 4 bases, with 4 bases left in between. Germline CDR1 GTSNPN, CDR2 SVGIG (reference sequence). Here the CDR3 reads CAWSVDYNEQFF. CDR3 sequence (DNA): TGTGCCTGGAGTGTTGATTACAATGAGCAGTTCTTC. Supplemented by reference TRBV30 and TRBJ2-1, the full variable domain reads SQTIHQWPATLVQPVGSPLSLECTVEGTSNPNLYWYRQAAGRGLQLLFYSVGIGQISSEVPQNLSASRPQDRQFILSSKKLLLSDSGFYLCAWSVDYNEQFFGPGTRLTVL.

J is TRBJ2-3 and V is TRBV5-1; perhaps TRBD2 as D (6 bases). The V end lost 4 bases, the J end lost 2 bases, and 11 bases lay between the germline ends. CDR3 length equals 14 residues. Germline assignment: CDR1 SGHRS and CDR2 YFSETQ. The CDR3 is CASSTSGDTDTQYF. The CDR3 DNA reads TGCGCCAGCAGCACCTCGGGGGACACAGATACGCAGTATTTT.

This chain connects TRBV6-5 to TRBJ1-1, with TRBD1 as a possible D gene (5 bases). Per germline, CDR1 MNHEY and CDR2 SVGAGI. The CDR3 extends over 14 amino acids. Trimming removed 5 bases from V and 2 bases from J, with 12 bases in between. The CDR3 region has the DNA TGTGCCAGCAGTGTGGCAGGGCTCAACACTGAAGCTTTCTTT. Its protein product is CASSVAGLNTEAFF.

In the case of this clone: A junction boundary mismatches the germline segment, possibly from a read error. The rearrangement joins TRBV15 to TRBJ1-1, with D tentatively TRBD1 (5 bases). The CDR3 covers 13 residues. From germline, CDR1 is LNHNV and CDR2 YYDKDF (reference sequence). The CDR3 DNA reads TGTGCCGCCAGCAGGGCTCGGGGAACTGAAGCTTTCTTT. It specifies CAASRARGTEAFF. The full variable domain, completed using reference TRBV15 and TRBJ1-1, is DAMVIQNPRYQVTQFGKPVTLSCSQTLNHNVMYWYQQKSSQAPKLLFHYYDKDFNNEADTPDNFQSRRPNTSFCFLDIRSPGLGDTAMYLCAASRARGTEAFFGQGTRLTVV.

This sequence joins TRBV18 and TRBJ2-7; 8 positions match TRBD1. The CDR3 has 15 residues. V lost 1 base and J lost 0; bases outside the gene matches: 2. Germline CDR1 reads KGHSH; CDR2 reads LQKENI. This CDR3 reads CASSPRGQDSYEQYF. The CDR3 DNA follows: TGTGCCAGCTCACCACGGGGACAGGACTCCTACGAGCAGTACTTC.

The chain couples TRBV4-1 to TRBJ2-5, with TRBD2 as a possible D gene (7 bases). V shed 6 bases and J shed 5 bases, with 13 bases lying between them. This CDR3 contains 13 residues. Germline CDR1 MGHRA, CDR2 YSYEKL. The CDR3 DNA reads TGCGCCAGCAGTCGGGGGGCATGGGAGACCCAGTACTTC. Translating it yields CASSRGAWETQYF.

As for this clone: One end of the junction is discordant with germline, which a read error may explain. The chain links TRBV6-1 to TRBJ1-2, with a possible D match to TRBD1 (6 bases). The CDR3 is 15 amino acids. The germline V gene has CDR1 MNHNS and CDR2 SASEGT. In nucleotides, the CDR3 is TGTGCCAGCAGAGAAGGACAGACTTCTAACTATGGCTACACCTTC. Protein sequence: CASREGQTSNYGYTF.

This chain joins TRBV7-9 and TRBJ2-1; 14 bases line up with TRBD2. There are 17 residues in the CDR3. Germline CDR1 reads SEHNR; CDR2 reads FQNEAQ (reference sequence). Unmatched junction bases numbered 4, after V lost 0 bases and J lost 6 bases. Here the CDR3 DNA reads TGTGCCAGCAGCTTAGCCGGGACTAGCGGGAGTATCAATGAGCAGTTCTTC. Translating it yields CASSLAGTSGSINEQFF.

The chain carries TRBV18 and TRBJ2-3, with 11 bases identical to TRBD1. V gave up 2 bases and J gave up 7 bases; unmatched junction bases: 11. Germline loops: CDR1 KGHSH, CDR2 LQKENI. The CDR3 contains 17 residues. The CDR3 nucleotides are TGTGCCAGCTCACCATCCGGACAGGGGGCGTTTCGTAATACGCAGTATTTT. Translating it yields CASSPSGQGAFRNTQYF.

The V gene is TRBV5-6, the J gene TRBJ1-1; D gene ambiguous. V lost 4 bases to trimming and J lost 2 bases, with 12 bases between them. Per the germline V gene, CDR1 is SGHDT and CDR2 is YYEEEE. This CDR3 is 14 amino acids long. Here the CDR3 DNA reads TGTGCCAGCAGCGGCGGGCCGACCAACACTGAAGCTTTCTTT. Its translation is CASSGGPTNTEAFF.

The V gene is TRBV2, the J gene TRBJ2-5, with D perhaps TRBD2 (6 bases). V lost 7 bases and J lost 5, with 20 bases in between. There are 15 residues in the CDR3. Germline CDR1 and CDR2: SNHLY and FYNNEI. The CDR3 reads CASKPGTLPGETQYF. The CDR3 DNA sequence: TGTGCCAGCAAGCCGGGGACTCTACCTGGGGAGACCCAGTACTTC.

This clone was seen more than once but under ten times. Additional DNA sequences in this sample encode the identical CDR3. This chain links TRBV7-9 with TRBJ1-6; a weak D match, TRBD1 (5 bases). Germline loops: CDR1 SEHNR, CDR2 FQNEAQ (reference sequence). V was shortened by 3 bases and J by 5 bases, with 8 bases between the two germline ends. The CDR3 is 14 residues long. CDR3 in DNA: TGTGCCAGCAGCTTGGGGGGGAATAATTCACCCCTCCACTTT. This codes for CASSLGGNNSPLHF. The entire variable domain, with the rest obtained from reference TRBV7-9 and TRBJ1-6, is as follows: DTGVSQNPRHKITKRGQNVTFRCDPISEHNRLYWYRQTLGQGPEFLTYFQNEAQLEKSRLLSDRFSAERPKGSFSTLEIQRTEQGDSAMYLCASSLGGNNSPLHFGNGTRLTVT.

The rearrangement joins TRBV5-1 to TRBJ2-7; TRBD1 aligns across 8 bases. V lost 4 bases, J lost 5 bases, and 8 bases stayed unmatched. The germline V gene encodes CDR1 SGHRS and CDR2 YFSETQ. This CDR3 contains 14 residues. CDR3 DNA: TGCGCCAGCAGCCTGGACAGGGCCTTAAACGAGCAGTACTTC. Translated: CASSLDRALNEQYF.

The chain links TRBV9 to TRBJ2-2, with 8 bases matching TRBD1. Germline V gives CDR1 SGDLS, CDR2 YYNGEE. Trimming at V came to 4 bases and at J to 3 bases, leaving 5 bases not matched to a gene. The CDR3 covers 15 residues. Written as DNA, the CDR3 is TGTGCCAGCAGCCGAAGACAGGGGCACACCGGGGAGCTGTTTTTT. It translates to CASSRRQGHTGELFF. Full variable domain (rest looked up from reference TRBV9 and TRBJ2-2): DSGVTQTPKHLITATGQRVTLRCSPRSGDLSVYWYQQSLDQGLQFLIQYYNGEERAKGNILERFSAQQFPDLHSELNLSSLELGDSALYFCASSRRQGHTGELFFGEGSRLTVL.

This chain connects TRBV15 to TRBJ1-4, with D possibly matching TRBD1 (5 bases). Per germline, CDR1 LNHNV and CDR2 YYDKDF (reference sequence). V dropped 8 bases and J dropped 3 bases, with 10 bases sitting between them. There are 13 residues in the CDR3. The CDR3 DNA reads TGTGCCACCTCCGGGGCACCTAATGAAAAACTGTTTTTT. It translates to CATSGAPNEKLFF. Full variable domain (outside the CDR3, taken from reference TRBV15 and TRBJ1-4): DAMVIQNPRYQVTQFGKPVTLSCSQTLNHNVMYWYQQKSSQAPKLLFHYYDKDFNNEADTPDNFQSRRPNTSFCFLDIRSPGLGDTAMYLCATSGAPNEKLFFGSGTQLSVL.

The genes are TRBV5-1 and TRBJ2-1, with 9 bases matching TRBD2. V lost 1 base to trimming and J lost 3 bases; unmatched junction nucleotides: 5. This CDR3 has 16 amino acids. Germline V gene sequence: CDR1 SGHRS, CDR2 YFSETQ. CDR3 in amino acids: CASSLLSGGHYNEQFF. CDR3 sequence (DNA): TGCGCCAGCAGCTTGCTTAGCGGGGGACACTACAATGAGCAGTTCTTC.

The chain links TRBV7-2 to TRBJ2-7, with D uncertain. Germline CDR1 reads SGHTA; CDR2 reads FQGNSA. With 0 bases removed from V and 12 bases from J, the gap between germline ends came to 9 bases. The CDR3 is 11 residues long. CDR3 amino acids: CASSLAQDPYF. Written as DNA, the CDR3 is TGTGCCAGCAGCTTAGCTCAGGACCCGTACTTC.

The J gene is TRBJ2-5, the V gene TRBV5-1; D gene unclear. Germline V CDR1 and CDR2: SGHRS, YFSETQ. There are 13 residues in the CDR3. Trimming removed 0 bases at V and 4 bases at J, with 7 bases between. The CDR3 sequence: CASSLGKAETQYF. Here the CDR3 DNA reads TGCGCCAGCAGCTTGGGAAAGGCAGAGACCCAGTACTTC.

The V and J genes are TRBV28 and TRBJ1-5; D possibly corresponds to TRBD1 (6 bases). The germline gives CDR1 MDHEN, CDR2 SYDVKM. The CDR3 runs 16 residues. The germline V and J ends were trimmed by 8 bases and 0 bases, with 17 bases remaining between them. CDR3 protein: CASGPLGGYSNQPQHF. In DNA, the CDR3 is TGTGCCAGCGGACCCCTTGGGGGCTATAGCAATCAGCCCCAGCATTTT.